Following are 10 T cell receptor beta chains from one sample sequenced in a study of patients and donors after allogeneic stem cell transplantation. TCRdb ran MiXCR on the RT-PCR reads and lists one entry per CDR3 protein. Altogether 87,000 or so distinct CDR3 sequences are present, about 5% being singletons, with the ten largest covering around 3%. Sequenced: blood, either unsorted or a sorted T cell fraction (not recorded which). The receptors come from a human donor who was either an allogeneic HSCT recipient or a stem cell or donor lymphocyte infusion donor (not recorded which). It is not recorded whose cells these are; they may come from a transplant donor.

This clonotype was seen many times. The rearrangement links TRBV5-1 to TRBJ2-2; TRBD1 matches at 8 bases. This CDR3 contains 14 residues. The V gene's germline CDR1 is SGHRS and CDR2 YFSETQ. The junction had 2 bases not matched to a gene; V was cut back by 2 bases and J by 5 bases. The CDR3 nucleotides are TGCGCCAGCAGCTTACGACAGGGGACCGGGGAGCTGTTTTTT. Encoded protein: CASSLRQGTGELFF.

This clonotype was seen ten or more times. V usage is TRBV9 and J usage is TRBJ1-1; D gene uncertain. Trimming stripped 7 bases from V and 3 bases from J, with 16 bases between. The CDR3 consists of 14 residues. CDR1 and CDR2 (germline): SGDLS, YYNGEE. CDR3 sequence reads: CASGNGLLDTEAFF. CDR3 in DNA: TGTGCCAGCGGGAACGGGTTGCTGGACACTGAAGCTTTCTTT.

Comment on this clonotype: A much larger clone lies a single base off, so this may be a read error. The rearrangement joins TRBV6-2 or TRBV6-3 to TRBJ2-7; D gene ambiguous. V lost 8 bases and J lost 2, with 22 bases in between. The CDR3 has 16 amino acids. CDR1 MNHEY and CDR2 SVGEGT come from the germline V gene. The CDR3 protein is CASCQSHSAHAYEQYF. In nucleotides, the CDR3 is TGTGCCAGCTGCCAGTCACATAGTGCCCACGCCTACGAGCAGTACTTC.

A remark on this clonotype: With a much larger clone just one base away, this may be a read error. This chain connects TRBV10-3 to TRBJ2-3; D may be TRBD2 (6 bases). There are 14 residues in the CDR3. CDR1 ENHRY and CDR2 SYGVKD come from the germline V gene. This chain's CDR3 is CAFSVTGGTDTQYF. For the CDR3, the DNA is TGTGCCTTCAGTGTCACGGGGGGCACAGATACGCAGTATTTT.

The CDR3, as DNA: TGTGCCAGCAGTCAATCTTTAGCGGGTCCCTACGAGCAGTACTTC. As protein: CASSQSLAGPYEQYF. This chain links TRBV3-1 with TRBJ2-7, with 7 nucleotides matching TRBD2. The J segment lost 2 bases and the V segment lost 6 bases, leaving 10 bases of the junction unmatched. Germline V CDR1 and CDR2: LGHDT, YNNKEL (reference sequence). This CDR3 has 15 amino acids.

The V gene is TRBV11-1, the J gene TRBJ1-5; D may be TRBD1 (6 bases). V lost 4 bases to trimming and J lost 3 bases, with 13 bases between them. The CDR3 covers 15 residues. Germline V CDR1 and CDR2: SGHAT, FQDESV (reference sequence). CDR3 protein: CASSYPDSFNQPQHF. For the CDR3, the DNA is TGTGCCAGCAGCTACCCGGACAGCTTCAATCAGCCCCAGCATTTT.

In its sample, this clonotype was seen many times. The rearrangement joins TRBV6-5 to TRBJ1-6; D is uncertain. Germline assignment: CDR1 MNHEY and CDR2 SVGAGI. V was clipped by 0 bases and J by 7 bases, with 10 bases between them. The CDR3 extends over 15 amino acids. The CDR3 DNA follows: TGTGCCAGCAGTTACTCTCCTGACGTCAATTCACCCCTCCACTTT. Translating it yields CASSYSPDVNSPLHF.

The table lists this clonotype with many counts. This sequence joins TRBV12-3 or TRBV12-4 and TRBJ1-1; D gene unclear. This CDR3 contains 14 residues. The V and J ends lost 4 bases and 1 base respectively, with 10 bases between them. The CDR3 nucleotides read TGTGCCAGCAGTTCGATAGACAAGAACACTGAAGCTTTCTTT. This gives the protein CASSSIDKNTEAFF.

This clonotype was counted at least ten times. The CDR3: CASRLAGGSGELFF. The CDR3 DNA follows: TGTGCCAGCCGACTAGCGGGAGGGAGCGGGGAGCTGTTTTTT. The gene calls are TRBV6-1 and TRBJ2-2; TRBD2 aligns across 14 bases. The CDR3 spans 14 residues. V lost 8 bases and J lost 7; bases outside the gene matches: 3. Per germline, CDR1 MNHNS and CDR2 SASEGT.

This clonotype has at least ten counts. The V gene is TRBV2, the J gene TRBJ2-2; 7 bases fit TRBD1. Germline CDR1 reads SNHLY; CDR2 reads FYNNEI. This CDR3 has 14 amino acids. V trimming: 4 bases; J trimming: 6 bases; junction bases outside the gene matches: 5. The CDR3 nucleotides read TGTGCCAGCAGTGTGGACAGGCGGTCCGGGGAGCTGTTTTTT. This codes for CASSVDRRSGELFF. The full variable domain, completed using reference TRBV2 and TRBJ2-2, is EPEVTQTPSHQVTQMGQEVILRCVPISNHLYFYWYRQILGQKVEFLVSFYNNEISEKSEIFDDQFSVERPDGSNFTLKIRSTKLEDSAMYFCASSVDRRSGELFFGEGSRLTVL.